This T cell receptor beta chain was obtained from a study of shared clonotypes between healthy human individuals. DNA from unsorted PBMC was sequenced on ten immunoSEQ deep assay plates. Using immunoSEQ multiplex PCR, the repertoire was profiled, and TCRdb retains in-frame clones only, with some absent. This table holds approximately 510,000 clones, approximately 79% found once. Recent vaccinations or acute infections were absent in the healthy HIV-negative adult donors. Every donor, a Caucasian adult, lived in Nashville, Tennessee. Germline V lookup: CDR1 KGHSH, CDR2 LQKENI. V was clipped by 3 bases and J by 3 bases; unmatched bases: 3. The CDR3 runs to 14 residues.

The chain joins TRBV18 to TRBJ2-7; 9 bases agree with TRBD2. This receptor was taken from a woman in her thirties or forties in good health. Some clones in this sample may be carry-over from other donors' samples. Specimen: PBMCs. CDR3 DNA: TGTGCCAGCTCACCTAGCGGGAGCTACTACGAGCAGTACTTC. This encodes CASSPSGSYYEQYF.